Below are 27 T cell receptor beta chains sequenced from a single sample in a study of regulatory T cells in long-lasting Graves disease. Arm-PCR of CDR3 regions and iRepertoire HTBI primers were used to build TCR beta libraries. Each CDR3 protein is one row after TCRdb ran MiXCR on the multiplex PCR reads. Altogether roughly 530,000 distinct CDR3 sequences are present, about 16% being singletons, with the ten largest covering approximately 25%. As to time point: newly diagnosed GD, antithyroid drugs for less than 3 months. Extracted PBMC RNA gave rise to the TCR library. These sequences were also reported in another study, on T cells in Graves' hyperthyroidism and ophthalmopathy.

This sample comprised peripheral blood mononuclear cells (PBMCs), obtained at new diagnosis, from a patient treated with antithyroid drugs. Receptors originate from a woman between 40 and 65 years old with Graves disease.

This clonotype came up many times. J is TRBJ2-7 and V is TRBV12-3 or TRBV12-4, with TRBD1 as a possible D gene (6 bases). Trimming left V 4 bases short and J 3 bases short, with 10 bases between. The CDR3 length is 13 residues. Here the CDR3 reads CASSSGTIYEQYF. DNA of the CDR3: TGTGCCAGCAGTTCTGGGACAATCTACGAGCAGTACTTC.

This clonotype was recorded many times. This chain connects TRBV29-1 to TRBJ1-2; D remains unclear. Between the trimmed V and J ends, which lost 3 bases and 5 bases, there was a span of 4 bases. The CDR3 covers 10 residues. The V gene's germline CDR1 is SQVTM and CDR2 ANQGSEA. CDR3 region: CSVDGYGYTF. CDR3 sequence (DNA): TGCAGCGTTGACGGATATGGCTACACCTTC.

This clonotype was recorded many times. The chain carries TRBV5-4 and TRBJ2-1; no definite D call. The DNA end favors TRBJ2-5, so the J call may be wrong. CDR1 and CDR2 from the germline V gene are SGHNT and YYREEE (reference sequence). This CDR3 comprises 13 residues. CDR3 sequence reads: CASSQSSQETQYF. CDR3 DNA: TGTGCCAGCAGCCAGAGCAGCCAAGAGACCCAGTACTTC.

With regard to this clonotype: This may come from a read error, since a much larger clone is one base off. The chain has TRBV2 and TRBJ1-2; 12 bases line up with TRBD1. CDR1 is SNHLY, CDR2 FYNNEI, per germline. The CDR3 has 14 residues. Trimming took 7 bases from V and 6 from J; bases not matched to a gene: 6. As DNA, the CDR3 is TGTGCCAGCATCGGGGACAGGGGGCTTGATGGCTACACCTTC. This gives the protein CASIGDRGLDGYTF.

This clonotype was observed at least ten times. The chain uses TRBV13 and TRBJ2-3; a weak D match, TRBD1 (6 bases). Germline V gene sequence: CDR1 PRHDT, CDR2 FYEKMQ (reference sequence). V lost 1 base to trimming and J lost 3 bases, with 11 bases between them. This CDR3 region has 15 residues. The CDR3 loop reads CASSLEQGWTDTQYF. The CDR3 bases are TGTGCCAGCAGCTTAGAGCAGGGGTGGACAGATACGCAGTATTTT. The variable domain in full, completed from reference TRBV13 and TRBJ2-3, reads AAGVIQSPRHLIKEKRETATLKCYPIPRHDTVYWYQQGPGQDPQFLISFYEKMQSDKGSIPDRFSAQQFSDYHSELNMSSLELGDSALYFCASSLEQGWTDTQYFGPGTRLTVL.

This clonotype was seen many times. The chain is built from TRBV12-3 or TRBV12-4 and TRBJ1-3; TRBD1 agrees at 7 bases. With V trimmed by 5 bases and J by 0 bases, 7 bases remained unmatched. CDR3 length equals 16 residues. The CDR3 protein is CASSQGQHYSGNTIYF. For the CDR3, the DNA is TGTGCCAGCAGTCAGGGACAGCATTACTCTGGAAACACCATATATTTT.

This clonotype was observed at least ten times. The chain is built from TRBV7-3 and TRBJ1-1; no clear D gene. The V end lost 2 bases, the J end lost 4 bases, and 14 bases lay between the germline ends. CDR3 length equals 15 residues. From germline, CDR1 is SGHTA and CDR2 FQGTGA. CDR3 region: CASSLRAIGATEAFF. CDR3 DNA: TGTGCCAGCAGCTTACGAGCCATTGGAGCCACTGAAGCTTTCTTT.

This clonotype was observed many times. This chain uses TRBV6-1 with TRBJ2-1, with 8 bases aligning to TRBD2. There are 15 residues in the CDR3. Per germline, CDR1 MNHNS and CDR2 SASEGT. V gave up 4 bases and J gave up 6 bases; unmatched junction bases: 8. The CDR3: CASSAGTSSSNEQFF. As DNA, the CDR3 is TGTGCCAGCAGTGCCGGGACTAGTTCATCCAATGAGCAGTTCTTC.

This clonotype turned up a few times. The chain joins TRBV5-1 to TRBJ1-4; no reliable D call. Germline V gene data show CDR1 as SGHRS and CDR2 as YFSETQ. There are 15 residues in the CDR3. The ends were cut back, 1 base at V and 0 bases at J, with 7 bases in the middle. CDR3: CASSLSRATNEKLFF. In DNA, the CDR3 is TGCGCCAGCAGCTTGTCTCGGGCAACTAATGAAAAACTGTTTTTT.

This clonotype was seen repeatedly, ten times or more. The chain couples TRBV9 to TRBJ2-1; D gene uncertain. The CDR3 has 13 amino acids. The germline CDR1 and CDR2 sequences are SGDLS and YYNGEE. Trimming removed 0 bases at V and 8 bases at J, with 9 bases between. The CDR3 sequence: CASSVGGWHEQFF. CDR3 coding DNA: TGTGCCAGCAGCGTAGGGGGTTGGCATGAGCAGTTCTTC.

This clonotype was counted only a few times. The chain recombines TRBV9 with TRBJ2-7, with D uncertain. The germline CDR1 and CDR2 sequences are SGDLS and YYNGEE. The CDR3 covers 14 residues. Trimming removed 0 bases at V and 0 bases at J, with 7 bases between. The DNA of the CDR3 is TGTGCCAGCAGCGTAGGGTACGGCTCCTACGAGCAGTACTTC. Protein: CASSVGYGSYEQYF.

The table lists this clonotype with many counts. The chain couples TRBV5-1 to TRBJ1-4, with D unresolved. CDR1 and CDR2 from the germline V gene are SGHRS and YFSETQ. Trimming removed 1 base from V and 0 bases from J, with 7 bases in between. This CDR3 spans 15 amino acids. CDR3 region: CASSLSGSTNEKLFF. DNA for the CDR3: TGCGCCAGCAGCTTGTCTGGGTCAACTAATGAAAAACTGTTTTTT.

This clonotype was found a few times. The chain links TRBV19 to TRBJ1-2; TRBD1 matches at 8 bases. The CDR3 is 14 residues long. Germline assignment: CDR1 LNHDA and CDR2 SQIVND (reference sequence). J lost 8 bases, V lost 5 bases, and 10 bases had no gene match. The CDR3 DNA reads TGTGCCAGTAGTTCCCCCCGGACAGGGTGGGGCTACACCTTC. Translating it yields CASSSPRTGWGYTF.

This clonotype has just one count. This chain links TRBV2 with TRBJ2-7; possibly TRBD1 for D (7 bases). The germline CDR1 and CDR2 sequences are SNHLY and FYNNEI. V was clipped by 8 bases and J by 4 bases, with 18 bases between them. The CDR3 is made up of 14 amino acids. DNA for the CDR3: TGTGCCAGCGCACAGGGGACGGCGGGATACGAGCAGTACTTC. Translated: CASAQGTAGYEQYF.

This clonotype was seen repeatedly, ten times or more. The CDR3 here is CASSLISGQNTGELFF. The DNA of the CDR3 is TGTGCCAGCAGTTTAATTTCCGGACAGAACACCGGGGAGCTGTTTTTT. The chain joins TRBV28 to TRBJ2-2; D might be TRBD1 (5 bases). From germline, CDR1 is MDHEN and CDR2 SYDVKM. Between the trimmed V and J ends, which lost 2 bases and 1 base, there was a span of 11 bases. The CDR3 totals 16 residues.

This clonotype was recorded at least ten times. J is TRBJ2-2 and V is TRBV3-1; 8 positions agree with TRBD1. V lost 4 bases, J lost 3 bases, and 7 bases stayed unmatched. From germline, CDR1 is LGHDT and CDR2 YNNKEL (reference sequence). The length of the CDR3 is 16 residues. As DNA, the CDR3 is TGTGCCAGCAGCCGAGCAGACAGGGGTCACACCGGGGAGCTGTTTTTT. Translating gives CASSRADRGHTGELFF.

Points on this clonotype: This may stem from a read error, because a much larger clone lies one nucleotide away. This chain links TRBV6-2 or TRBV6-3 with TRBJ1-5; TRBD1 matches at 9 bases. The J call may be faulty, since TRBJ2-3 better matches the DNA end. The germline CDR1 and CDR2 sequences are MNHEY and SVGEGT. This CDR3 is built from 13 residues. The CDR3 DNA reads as TGTGCCAGCAGCATGGACAGGGGTCAGCCCCAGTATTTT. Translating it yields CASSMDRGQPQYF.

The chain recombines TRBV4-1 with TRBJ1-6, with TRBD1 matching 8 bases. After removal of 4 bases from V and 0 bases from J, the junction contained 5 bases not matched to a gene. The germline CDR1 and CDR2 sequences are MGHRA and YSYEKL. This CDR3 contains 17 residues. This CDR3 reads CASSRQGPSSYNSPLHF. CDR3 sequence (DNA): TGCGCCAGCAGCCGACAGGGGCCGAGCTCCTATAATTCACCCCTCCACTTT.

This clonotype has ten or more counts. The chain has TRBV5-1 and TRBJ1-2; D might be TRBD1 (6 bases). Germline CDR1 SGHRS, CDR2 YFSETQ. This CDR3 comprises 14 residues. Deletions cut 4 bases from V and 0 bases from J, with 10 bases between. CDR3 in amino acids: CASSPWTANYGYTF. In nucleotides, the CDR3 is TGCGCCAGCAGCCCGTGGACAGCTAACTATGGCTACACCTTC.

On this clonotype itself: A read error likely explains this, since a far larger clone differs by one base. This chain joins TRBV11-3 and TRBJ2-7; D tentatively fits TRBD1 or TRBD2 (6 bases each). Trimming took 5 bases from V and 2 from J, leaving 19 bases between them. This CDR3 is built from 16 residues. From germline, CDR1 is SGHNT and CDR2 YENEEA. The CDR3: CASSRLGDTGTYEQYF. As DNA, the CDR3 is TGTGCCAGCAGCCGACTAGGCGACACAGGGACCTACGAGCAGTACTTC.

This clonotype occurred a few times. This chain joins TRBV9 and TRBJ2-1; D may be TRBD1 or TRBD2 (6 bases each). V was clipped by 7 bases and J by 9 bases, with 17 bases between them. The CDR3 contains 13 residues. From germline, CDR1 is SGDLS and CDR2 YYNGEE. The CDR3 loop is CASERSGAGEQFF. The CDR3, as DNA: TGTGCCAGCGAGCGATCGGGGGCAGGTGAGCAGTTCTTC.

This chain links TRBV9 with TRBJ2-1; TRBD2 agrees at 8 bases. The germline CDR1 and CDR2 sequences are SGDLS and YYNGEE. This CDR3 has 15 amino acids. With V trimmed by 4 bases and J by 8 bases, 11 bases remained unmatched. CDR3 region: CASSTRTGGTDEQFF. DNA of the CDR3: TGTGCCAGCAGCACCCGAACGGGGGGGACCGATGAGCAGTTCTTC.

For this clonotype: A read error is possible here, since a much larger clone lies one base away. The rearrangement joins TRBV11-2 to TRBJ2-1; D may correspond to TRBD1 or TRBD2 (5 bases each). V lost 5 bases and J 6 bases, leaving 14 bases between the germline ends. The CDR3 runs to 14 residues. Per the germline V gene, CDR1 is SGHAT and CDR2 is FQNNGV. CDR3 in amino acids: CASSSPGASNEQFF. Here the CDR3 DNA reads TGTGCCAGCAGCAGTCCCGGGGCCAGCAATGAGCAGTTCTTC.

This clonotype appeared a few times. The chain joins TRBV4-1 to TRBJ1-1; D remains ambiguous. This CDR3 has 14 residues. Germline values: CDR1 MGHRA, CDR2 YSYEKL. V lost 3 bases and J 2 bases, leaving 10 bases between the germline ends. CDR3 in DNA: TGCGCCAGCAGCCAGTGGGTCGCAAACACTGAAGCTTTCTTT. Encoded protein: CASSQWVANTEAFF.

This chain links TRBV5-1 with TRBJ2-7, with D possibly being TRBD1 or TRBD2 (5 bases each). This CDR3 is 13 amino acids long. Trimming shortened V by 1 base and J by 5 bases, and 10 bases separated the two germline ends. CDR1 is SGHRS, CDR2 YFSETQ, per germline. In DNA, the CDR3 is TGCGCCAGCAGCTTGCGGGGCGCTGACGAGCAGTACTTC. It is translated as CASSLRGADEQYF.

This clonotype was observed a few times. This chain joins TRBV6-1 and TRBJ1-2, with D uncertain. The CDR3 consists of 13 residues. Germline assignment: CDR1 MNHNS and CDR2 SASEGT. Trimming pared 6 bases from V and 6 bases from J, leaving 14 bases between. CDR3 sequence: CASSGWEGNGYTF. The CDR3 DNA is TGTGCCAGCAGCGGTTGGGAAGGCAATGGCTACACCTTC.

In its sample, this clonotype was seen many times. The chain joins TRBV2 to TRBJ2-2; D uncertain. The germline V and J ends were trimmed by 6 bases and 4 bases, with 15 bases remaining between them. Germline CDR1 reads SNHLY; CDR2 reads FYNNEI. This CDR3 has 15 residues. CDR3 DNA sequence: TGTGCCAGCAGCGACGGAGCTTCGGGCACCGGGGAGCTGTTTTTT. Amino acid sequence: CASSDGASGTGELFF.